This entry lists 26 T cell receptor beta chains sequenced from one sample in a study of long-term antiretroviral therapy in people with HIV. Researchers ran immunoSEQ v3.0 at survey level. TCRdb's table, derived via immunoSEQ multiplex PCR, lists solely in-frame clones and lacks some. This sample has over 15,000 clones, with approximately 80% found just once. The source material was unsorted PBMCs, sampled 0.1 years before starting antiretroviral therapy. These receptors all stem from a man between 18 and 35 years old with HIV.

The chain is built from TRBV5-1 and TRBJ1-1; D possibly corresponds to TRBD1 (5 bases). Germline lookup yields CDR1 SGHRS and CDR2 YFSETQ. Trimming removed 0 bases from V and 10 bases from J, with 19 bases in between. This CDR3 is 15 amino acids long. The CDR3 reads CASSLDSFSPGGAFF. CDR3 coding DNA: TGCGCCAGCAGCTTGGATTCCTTCAGCCCGGGGGGAGCTTTCTTT. Variable domain in full (rest from reference TRBV5-1 and TRBJ1-1): KAGVTQTPRYLIKTRGQQVTLSCSPISGHRSVSWYQQTPGQGLQFLFEYFSETQRNKGNFPGRFSGRQFSNSRSEMNVSTLELGDSALYLCASSLDSFSPGGAFFGQGTRLTVV.

The rearrangement joins TRBV27 to TRBJ1-2; TRBD1 might be the D (5 bases). The length of the CDR3 is 13 residues. The germline V gene encodes CDR1 MNHEY and CDR2 SMNVEV (reference sequence). Trimming shortened V by 4 bases and J by 6 bases, and 12 bases separated the two germline ends. The CDR3 DNA is TGTGCCAGCAGTTACGGGTCAGGGAATGGCTACACCTTC. Amino acids: CASSYGSGNGYTF.

This clone was found a few times. V gene TRBV5-4 combines with J gene TRBJ1-2; the D is unclear. Trimming pared 2 bases from V and 8 bases from J, leaving 16 bases between. The CDR3 covers 14 residues. CDR1 and CDR2 (germline): SGHNT, YYREEE (reference sequence). The CDR3 spells CASSLSGGTRGYTF. In DNA form, the CDR3 reads TGTGCCAGCAGCTTATCAGGTGGAACTAGGGGCTACACCTTC. Full variable domain (remainder filled in from reference TRBV5-4 and TRBJ1-2): ETGVTQSPTHLIKTRGQQVTLRCSSQSGHNTVSWYQQALGQGPQFIFQYYREEENGRGNFPPRFSGLQFPNYSSELNVNALELDDSALYLCASSLSGGTRGYTFGSGTRLTVV.

A remark on this clone: Germline and junction disagree at one end, which may indicate a read error. This sequence joins TRBV9 and TRBJ2-3; 9 bases align to TRBD2. Germline V gives CDR1 SGDLS, CDR2 YYNGEE. The CDR3 totals 14 residues. As DNA, the CDR3 is TGTGCCACCAGCTCGTTAGCGGGAGAAGATACGCAGTATTTT. Its translation is CATSSLAGEDTQYF.

V and J are TRBV6-5 and TRBJ2-5, with TRBD1 identical over 10 bases. V shed 4 bases and J 5 bases; nucleotides not matched to a gene: 7. Germline V gene sequence: CDR1 MNHEY, CDR2 SVGAGI. This CDR3 region has 15 residues. The CDR3 here is CASSSWTGGSETQYF. The CDR3 DNA sequence: TGTGCCAGCAGTTCCTGGACAGGGGGTAGCGAGACCCAGTACTTC.

This chain links TRBV15 with TRBJ2-5, with TRBD2 matching 11 bases. Trimming cost V 1 base and J 5 bases; bases outside gene matches: 6. Germline lookup yields CDR1 LNHNV and CDR2 YYDKDF (reference sequence). The CDR3 extends over 16 amino acids. In DNA, the CDR3 is TGTGCCACCAGCAGAGGTGTTAGCGGGAGGGTGGAGACCCAGTACTTC. This encodes CATSRGVSGRVETQYF. The full variable domain, completed using reference TRBV15 and TRBJ2-5, is DAMVIQNPRYQVTQFGKPVTLSCSQTLNHNVMYWYQQKSSQAPKLLFHYYDKDFNNEADTPDNFQSRRPNTSFCFLDIRSPGLGDTAMYLCATSRGVSGRVETQYFGPGTRLLVL.

This rearrangement joins TRBV13 to TRBJ2-1; D perhaps matches TRBD1 (6 bases). CDR3 length equals 15 residues. CDR1 is PRHDT and CDR2 is FYEKMQ in the germline V gene (reference sequence). Deletions cut 5 bases from V and 4 bases from J, with 15 bases between. This chain's CDR3 is CASSPGTTPYNEQFF. DNA for the CDR3: TGTGCCAGCAGCCCCGGGACAACACCTTACAATGAGCAGTTCTTC.

The chain combines TRBV28 with TRBJ2-5; possibly TRBD2 for D (5 bases). This CDR3 is 14 amino acids long. Germline V gene sequence: CDR1 MDHEN, CDR2 SYDVKM. The V gene lost 4 bases and the J gene lost 10 bases, with 19 bases spanning the gap. CDR3 coding DNA: TGTGCCAGCAGTTCGGGGTTGGTGGTAGAGGGCCAGTACTTC. Protein: CASSSGLVVEGQYF.

The CDR3 DNA follows: TGTGCCAGCAGTTTATCGACAGGTGTCAATGAGCAGTTCTTC. This codes for CASSLSTGVNEQFF. This chain uses TRBV28 with TRBJ2-1, with D maybe TRBD1 (6 bases). The CDR3 has 14 amino acids. The germline CDR1 and CDR2 sequences are MDHEN and SYDVKM. Trimming removed 1 base from V and 6 bases from J, with 10 bases in between.

The sample holds one count of this clone. CDR3 in amino acids: CASGRGNPTNEKLFF. CDR3 in DNA: TGTGCCAGCGGACGGGGGAACCCAACTAATGAAAAACTGTTTTTT. The chain links TRBV9 to TRBJ1-4, with D perhaps TRBD1 (5 bases). There are 15 residues in the CDR3. Per the germline V gene, CDR1 is SGDLS and CDR2 is YYNGEE. V lost 7 bases and J lost 0, with 13 bases in between.

The chain employs TRBV15 and TRBJ1-4, with 9 bases fitting TRBD1. Germline CDR1 reads LNHNV; CDR2 reads YYDKDF (reference sequence). The length of the CDR3 is 13 residues. V gave up 8 bases and J gave up 4 bases; unmatched junction bases: 2. CDR3 DNA: TGTGCCACCGGGGACAGGGATAATGAAAAACTGTTTTTT. Its protein is CATGDRDNEKLFF.

CDR3 sequence: CASSRRDGPYGYTF. The CDR3 nucleotides are TGTGCCAGCAGCCGCCGGGACGGACCCTATGGCTACACCTTC. The chain employs TRBV7-2 and TRBJ1-2, with D perhaps matching TRBD1 (5 bases). V was cut by 5 bases and J by 4 bases, with 14 bases left in between. The CDR3 is 14 residues long. In germline, CDR1 is SGHTA, CDR2 FQGNSA.

This clone showed up just a few times. The rearrangement uses TRBV9 and TRBJ2-1; no definite D call. The CDR3 extends over 14 amino acids. The ends were cut back, 4 bases at V and 1 base at J, with 9 bases in the middle. The V gene's germline CDR1 is SGDLS and CDR2 YYNGEE. The CDR3 DNA is TGTGCCAGCAGCCTCCGGCCGTCCTACAATGAGCAGTTCTTC. This translates into CASSLRPSYNEQFF.

This clone appeared a few times. The chain combines TRBV28 with TRBJ2-7; a possible D gene is TRBD2 (6 bases). Trimming removed 5 bases from V and 6 bases from J, with 17 bases in between. Germline V gene lookup returns CDR1 MDHEN and CDR2 SYDVKM. The CDR3 extends over 14 amino acids. The CDR3 region is CASSDGGLELEQYF. The CDR3 DNA follows: TGTGCCAGCAGTGACGGGGGATTGGAGCTCGAGCAGTACTTC.

The gene calls are TRBV7-6 and TRBJ1-2; tentative D call: TRBD1 (5 bases). Germline V lookup: CDR1 SGHVS, CDR2 FNYEAQ. Trimming took off 1 base at V and 4 bases at J, with 13 bases between the two ends. This CDR3 is 15 amino acids long. Here the CDR3 reads CASSLVAGQAYGYTF. CDR3 DNA sequence: TGTGCCAGCAGCTTAGTTGCGGGGCAGGCCTATGGCTACACCTTC.

The chain carries TRBV6-4 and TRBJ2-3, with no clear D. The germline V gene encodes CDR1 MRHNA and CDR2 SNTAGT. The CDR3 spans 16 residues. Trimming left V 0 bases short and J 0 bases short, with 10 bases between. The CDR3 region is CASSDSSVLSTDTQYF. The CDR3 DNA is TGTGCCAGCAGTGACTCATCAGTTCTTAGCACAGATACGCAGTATTTT.

J is TRBJ2-3 and V is TRBV6-5; D may be TRBD1 (7 bases). Germline lookup yields CDR1 MNHEY and CDR2 SVGAGI. Trimming shortened V by 5 bases and J by 2 bases, and 14 bases separated the two germline ends. The CDR3 is 15 residues long. The CDR3 loop reads CASSPQGGDTDTQYF. For the CDR3, the DNA is TGTGCCAGCAGTCCCCAGGGGGGTGACACAGATACGCAGTATTTT.

This sequence joins TRBV18 and TRBJ2-2; possible D gene TRBD2, 5 bases. This CDR3 contains 17 residues. V lost 0 bases and J 0 bases, leaving 11 bases between the germline ends. Germline loops: CDR1 KGHSH, CDR2 LQKENI. CDR3 residues: CASSPPLRAPNTGELFF. CDR3 in DNA: TGTGCCAGCTCACCACCTTTGCGGGCCCCGAACACCGGGGAGCTGTTTTTT. Full variable domain (remainder filled in from reference TRBV18 and TRBJ2-2): NAGVMQNPRHLVRRRGQEARLRCSPMKGHSHVYWYRQLPEEGLKFMVYLQKENIIDESGMPKERFSAEFPKEGPSILRIQQVVRGDSAAYFCASSPPLRAPNTGELFFGEGSRLTVL.

The chain couples TRBV20-1 to TRBJ2-5; D remains unclear. Germline V gene lookup returns CDR1 DFQATT and CDR2 SNEGSKA (reference sequence). The CDR3 has 10 amino acids. Written as DNA, the CDR3 is TGCAGCCCCGGAGTAGGGTCCCAGTACTTC. This codes for CSPGVGSQYF.

The chain has TRBV7-2 and TRBJ1-1; no clear D. Trimming shortened V by 6 bases and J by 7 bases, and 12 bases separated the two germline ends. From germline, CDR1 is SGHTA and CDR2 FQGNSA. The CDR3 sequence is 12 residues long. The CDR3 region has the DNA TGTGCCAGCAGACCCTCAGAGGGTGAAGCTTTCTTT. It is translated as CASRPSEGEAFF.

The chain employs TRBV30 and TRBJ2-7, with a tentative D call TRBD2 (7 bases). Germline V gene lookup returns CDR1 GTSNPN and CDR2 SVGIG (reference sequence). This CDR3 has 15 residues. V was cut by 3 bases and J by 4 bases, with 19 bases left in between. The CDR3 spells CAWRGDTGRGYEQYF. CDR3 nucleotide sequence: TGTGCCTGGAGAGGGGATACAGGGAGGGGTTACGAGCAGTACTTC.

The gene calls are TRBV4-2 and TRBJ1-1, with TRBD1 matching 7 bases. Per the germline V gene, CDR1 is LGHNA and CDR2 is YNFKEQ. With V trimmed by 7 bases and J by 3 bases, 8 bases remained unmatched. The CDR3 has 14 residues. The DNA of the CDR3 is TGTGCCAGCAAAACGACAGGGAGGGACACTGAAGCTTTCTTT. Its translation: CASKTTGRDTEAFF.

The rearrangement joins TRBV7-9 to TRBJ2-3, with 8 bases fitting TRBD2. V dropped 3 bases and J dropped 6; count of bases not matched to a gene: 5. The germline V gene encodes CDR1 SEHNR and CDR2 FQNEAQ (reference sequence). CDR3 length: 14 residues. The DNA for the CDR3 is TGTGCCAGCAGCTTCAGACTAGCGTGGGATACGCAGTATTTT. This gives the protein CASSFRLAWDTQYF.

The rearrangement joins TRBV5-5 to TRBJ2-5; the match to TRBD1 covers 7 bases. The CDR3 length is 13 residues. In germline, CDR1 is SGHKS, CDR2 YYEKEE (reference sequence). The junction had 4 bases not matched to a gene; V was cut back by 5 bases and J by 3 bases. The CDR3 reads CASSPGTEETQYF. The CDR3 DNA follows: TGTGCCAGCAGTCCAGGGACAGAAGAGACCCAGTACTTC.

J is TRBJ1-1 and V is TRBV6-1, with D maybe TRBD1 (5 bases). Trimming took off 1 base at V and 3 bases at J, with 15 bases between the two ends. CDR3 length equals 16 residues. Germline values: CDR1 MNHNS, CDR2 SASEGT. The CDR3 coding sequence is TGTGCCAGCAGTGAAGGTTGGACACCCGGGGACACTGAAGCTTTCTTT. Translation gives CASSEGWTPGDTEAFF.

V is TRBV7-2 and J is TRBJ1-4, with 8 positions matching TRBD1. Germline CDR1 SGHTA, CDR2 FQGNSA. This CDR3 region has 15 residues. Unmatched junction bases numbered 5, after V lost 4 bases and J lost 4 bases. The DNA of the CDR3 is TGTGCCAGCAGCTCCGGGACAGGCCGTAATGAAAAACTGTTTTTT. Encoded protein: CASSSGTGRNEKLFF.